The present T cell receptor beta chain was sequenced within a study of shared T cell receptors in the human thymus. Here immunoSEQ multiplex PCR was the method, and the copy in TCRdb shows in-frame clones only, minus some. The data contain approximately 490,000 clones, 75% to 80% of them singletons. These data also featured in a second study, about human thymus T cells.

Sequencing input: thymocytes. The sequence derives from a boy younger than two with a congenital heart defect.

The CDR3, as DNA: TGCGCCAGCAGTGAGTCGAGCTCCTACGAGCAGTACTTC. This translates into CASSESSSYEQYF. The rearrangement joins TRBV10-2 to TRBJ2-7; no firm D call. V lost 0 bases and J 0 bases, leaving 3 bases between the germline ends. The CDR3 loop spans 13 amino acids. Germline V CDR1 and CDR2: WSHSY, SAAADI.